The next 8 T cell receptor beta chains were all read from a single sample in a study of blood T cell repertoires in COVID-19 (dated by TCRdb to 2020 to 2022). The library was made by the immunoSEQ multiplex PCR assay. TCRdb's version of the immuneACCESS table is confined to in-frame rearrangements and falls short of the full clone set. An unresolved V gene accounts for under half of the shortfall where checked; the remainder is of unknown origin. This sample has hundreds of thousands of clones in its table, and approximately 92% of those were observed once. Around 1.1% of the sample is in the top ten clones. The sequencing sample was made of PBMCs or T cells enriched from blood (not recorded which). Receptor source: a man aged 25-40 years who had recovered from COVID-19.

This clone was seen once. The V and J genes are TRBV3-1 (or the pseudogene TRBV3-2) and TRBJ1-4; 7 nucleotides agree with TRBD1. Germline V CDR1 and CDR2: LGHDT, YNNKEL (reference sequence). V lost 2 bases to trimming and J lost 3 bases; unmatched junction nucleotides: 3. The CDR3 is 15 residues long. DNA of the CDR3: TGTGCCAGCAGCCAACTCACAGGGGCTAATGAAAAACTGTTTTTT. It translates to CASSQLTGANEKLFF.

The chain joins TRBV28 to TRBJ2-7; D is unclear. This CDR3 has 12 amino acids. Germline assignment: CDR1 MDHEN and CDR2 SYDVKM. The ends were cut back, 3 bases at V and 1 base at J, with 4 bases in the middle. The CDR3 nucleotides are TGTGCCAGCAGTTTTGAGTCCTACGAGCAGTACTTC. The encoded protein is CASSFESYEQYF.

The chain combines TRBV4-2 with TRBJ2-3, with TRBD2 as a possible D gene (5 bases). The germline CDR1 and CDR2 sequences are LGHNA and YNFKEQ. This CDR3 is built from 14 residues. The germline V and J ends were trimmed by 5 bases and 5 bases, with 14 bases remaining between them. The CDR3 coding sequence is TGTGCCAGCAGCTTGAGGCTAGCCCAAGATACGCAGTATTTT. Its protein product is CASSLRLAQDTQYF.

The J gene is TRBJ2-3, the V gene TRBV15; 12 bases align to TRBD2. The germline gives CDR1 LNHNV, CDR2 YYDKDF (reference sequence). The CDR3 covers 17 residues. V lost 5 bases to trimming and J lost 2 bases; unmatched junction nucleotides: 8. The CDR3, as DNA: TGTGCCACCAGCGGGGAGACTAGCGGGAGTTTCACAGATACGCAGTATTTT. Translation gives CATSGETSGSFTDTQYF.

J is TRBJ2-5 and V is TRBV19, with D perhaps matching TRBD1 (6 bases). The CDR3 has 15 amino acids. The V gene lost 4 bases and the J gene lost 4 bases, with 16 bases spanning the gap. Germline CDR1 LNHDA, CDR2 SQIVND (reference sequence). The CDR3 DNA follows: TGTGCCAGTAGTAATGATAGAGGGGGTTCAGAGACCCAGTACTTC. The encoded protein is CASSNDRGGSETQYF.

V usage is TRBV4-1 and J usage is TRBJ1-5, with 9 bases lining up with TRBD1. Per the germline V gene, CDR1 is MGHRA and CDR2 is YSYEKL. The CDR3 runs to 15 residues. V was clipped by 2 bases and J by 6 bases; unmatched bases: 5. Here the CDR3 reads CASSQKQGAAQPQHF. For the CDR3, the DNA is TGCGCCAGCAGCCAAAAACAGGGGGCGGCTCAGCCCCAGCATTTT.

The chain uses TRBV6-5 and TRBJ2-7; D is possibly TRBD1 (6 bases). V was cut by 6 bases and J by 2 bases, with 14 bases left in between. The CDR3 extends over 14 amino acids. Germline assignment: CDR1 MNHEY and CDR2 SVGAGI. DNA of the CDR3: TGTGCCAGCAGGCCGGGACATCCACCCTACGAGCAGTACTTC. It is translated as CASRPGHPPYEQYF.

The V gene is TRBV6-6, the J gene TRBJ2-7; 10 bases match TRBD1. Per the germline V gene, CDR1 is MNHNY and CDR2 is SVGAGI (reference sequence). CDR3 length equals 16 residues. J lost 5 bases, V lost 0 bases, and 7 bases had no gene match. The CDR3 region has the DNA TGTGCCAGCAGTTACTCGACCGGGACAGGGGTTAACGAGCAGTACTTC. Protein product: CASSYSTGTGVNEQYF.